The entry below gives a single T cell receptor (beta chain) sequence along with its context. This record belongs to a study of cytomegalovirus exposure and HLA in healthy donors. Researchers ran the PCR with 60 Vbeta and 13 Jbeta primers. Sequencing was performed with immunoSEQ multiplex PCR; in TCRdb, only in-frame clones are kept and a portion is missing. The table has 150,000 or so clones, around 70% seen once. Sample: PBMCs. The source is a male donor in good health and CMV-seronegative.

Here the CDR3 reads CASRSLNEGYTF. CDR3 DNA: TGTGCCAGCAGATCACTGAATGAAGGCTACACCTTC. V is TRBV28 and J is TRBJ1-2; D remains ambiguous. V lost 6 bases, J lost 8 bases, and 13 bases lay in between. This CDR3 has 12 amino acids. Germline V gene sequence: CDR1 MDHEN, CDR2 SYDVKM.